This T cell receptor (beta chain) stems from a study of cytomegalovirus exposure and HLA in healthy donors. Sequenced by immunoSEQ multiplex PCR; TCRdb stores in-frame clones only, minus some. The table includes 150,000 to 200,000 clones, roughly 91% detected once. The length of the CDR3 is 12 residues. CDR1 is SGHAT and CDR2 is FQNNGV in the germline V gene. Trimming left V 4 bases short and J 5 bases short, with 6 bases between. The chain is built from TRBV11-2 and TRBJ2-1, with D unresolved. This TCR was recovered from a man aged 18-30 years in good health and CMV-seropositive. Sequencing was done on a sample of PBMCs. CDR3 coding DNA: TGTGCCAGCAGCTACATAAACAATGAGCAGTTCTTC. Amino acids: CASSYINNEQFF.